Below are 15 T cell receptor beta chains sequenced from a single sample in a study of tumor-infiltrating lymphocytes in glioblastoma multiforme. Three nested ARM-PCR rounds with V-beta and C-beta primers built TCRB libraries. TCRdb used MiXCR to reprocess the multiplex PCR reads, holding one entry per CDR3 protein. The table has more than 13,000 distinct CDR3 sequences, about 69% seen once. Sequences were obtained from brain tumor tissue. These receptors originate from a male donor with glioblastoma.

The V gene is TRBV11-2, the J gene TRBJ2-6; D uncertain. CDR3 length: 16 residues. The V gene's germline CDR1 is SGHAT and CDR2 FQNNGV. The V gene lost 5 bases and the J gene lost 17 bases, with 28 bases spanning the gap. The CDR3 region is CASSTLSSSRANVMTF. The CDR3 DNA sequence: TGTGCCAGCAGCACCCTTTCGAGCTCTAGGGCCAACGTTATGACTTTC.

The chain's CDR3 is CASTFGSTAIEQYF. The CDR3 DNA is TGCGCTAGCACATTCGGGAGTACGGCCATCGAGCAGTACTTC. The chain carries TRBV20-1 and TRBJ2-7; possibly TRBD2 for D (6 bases). This CDR3 spans 14 amino acids. Looked up from germline, CDR1 is DFQATT and CDR2 is SNEGSKA (reference sequence).

This clonotype was observed many times. The V call is TRBV20-1, the J call TRBJ2-1, with TRBD2 identical over 9 bases. The CDR3 has 13 residues. Germline V gene lookup returns CDR1 DFQATT and CDR2 SNEGSKA (reference sequence). V lost 0 bases and J lost 10; bases outside the gene matches: 4. The DNA for the CDR3 is TGCAGTGCTAGAGATCCTAGCGGGGCCGAGCAGTTCTTC. Translating gives CSARDPSGAEQFF.

This chain joins TRBV11-2 and TRBJ2-2; D remains unclear. Germline assignment: CDR1 SGHAT and CDR2 FQNNGV. Trimming left V 0 bases short and J 8 bases short, with 13 bases between. This CDR3 is built from 15 residues. CDR3 DNA: TGTGCCAGCAGCTTAGATCGGGCAGCGTCGGGGGAGCTGTTTTTT. Its translation: CASSLDRAASGELFF. Drawing the rest from reference TRBV11-2 and TRBJ2-2, the complete variable domain is EAGVAQSPRYKIIEKRQSVAFWCNPISGHATLYWYQQILGQGPKLLIQFQNNGVVDDSQLPKDRFSAERLKGVDSTLKIQPAKLEDSAVYLCASSLDRAASGELFFGEGSRLTVL.

This CDR3 reads CSVEDRNWNSYNEQFF. The CDR3, as DNA: TGCAGCGTTGAAGATCGGAACTGGAACTCCTACAATGAGCAGTTCTTC. This chain uses TRBV29-1 with TRBJ2-1, with D unclear. The germline gives CDR1 SQVTM, CDR2 ANQGSEA. This CDR3 comprises 16 residues. With 0 bases removed from V and 0 bases from J, the gap between germline ends came to 12 bases.

The chain joins TRBV4-1 to TRBJ2-1, with D perhaps TRBD1 (6 bases). Trimming pared 8 bases from V and 3 bases from J, leaving 17 bases between. This CDR3 is built from 15 residues. CDR1 is MGHRA, CDR2 YSYEKL, per germline. CDR3: CASGISPRGYNEQFF. The CDR3 coding sequence is TGCGCCAGCGGAATAAGCCCCAGGGGCTACAATGAGCAGTTCTTC.

To note about this clonotype: A much larger clone lies one base from this, so it may be a read error. This sequence joins TRBV11-3 and TRBJ2-2, with 8 bases aligning to TRBD1. CDR1 is SGHNT and CDR2 is YENEEA in the germline V gene. The length of the CDR3 is 14 residues. The CDR3 DNA follows: TGTGCCAGCAGCCGACGCCAGGGGGCCGGGAAGCTGTTTTTT. Its protein product is CASSRRQGAGKLFF.

V and J are TRBV11-1 and TRBJ2-6, with D hard to call. The CDR3 has 15 residues. The germline CDR1 and CDR2 sequences are SGHAT and FQDESV (reference sequence). The germline V and J ends were trimmed by 3 bases and 0 bases, with 6 bases remaining between them. CDR3 bases: TGTGCCAGCAGCTTGGAGCTCTCTGGGGCCAACGTCCTGACTTTC. It is translated as CASSLELSGANVLTF.

Only one count was recorded for this clonotype. This chain uses TRBV7-9 with TRBJ2-5; TRBD1 aligns across 7 bases. Germline V gene data show CDR1 as SEHNR and CDR2 as FQNEAQ (reference sequence). CDR3 length: 13 amino acids. The junction had 7 bases not matched to a gene; V was cut back by 5 bases and J by 7 bases. CDR3 DNA sequence: TGTGCCAGCAGCATACAGGGGAGAGGGACCCAGTACTTC. Amino acid sequence: CASSIQGRGTQYF.

Points on this clonotype: Germline is not matched at one junction end, which may reflect a read error. The chain combines TRBV11-2 with TRBJ2-2, with D maybe TRBD2 (5 bases). From germline, CDR1 is SGHAT and CDR2 FQNNGV. There are 14 residues in the CDR3. The CDR3 DNA sequence: TGTGCAAGCGTTGGGCAGTCCTACGCCGGGGAGCTGCTTTTT. The encoded protein is CASVGQSYAGELLF.

The J gene is TRBJ2-1, the V gene TRBV29-1; D is possibly TRBD2 (6 bases). Trimming took off 5 bases at V and 7 bases at J, with 30 bases between the two ends. There are 18 residues in the CDR3. Germline lookup yields CDR1 SQVTM and CDR2 ANQGSEA. The CDR3 sequence: CSVFRESRRARLGNEQFF. The CDR3 nucleotides read TGCAGCGTTTTCCGCGAGTCTCGGAGGGCTCGTTTAGGGAATGAGCAGTTCTTC.

V and J are TRBV6-6 and TRBJ1-1, with 7 bases lining up with TRBD1. In germline, CDR1 is MNHNY, CDR2 SVGAGI (reference sequence). This CDR3 is built from 14 residues. The V gene end was trimmed by 6 bases and the J gene end by 7 bases; junction bases not matched to a gene: 11. CDR3 in DNA: TGTGCCAGCAGGAAGGGACAGCAGACCTATGAAGCTTTCTTT. The encoded protein is CASRKGQQTYEAFF.

As for this clonotype: The conserved final phenylalanine or tryptophan is absent from the CDR3, which likely points to a read error. It is unclear where the CDR3 begins or ends on the DNA, so no DNA is shown, and the CDR3 is as TCRdb lists it. This chain connects TRBV30 to TRBJ1-5. Germline lookup yields CDR1 GTSNPN and CDR2 SVGIG (reference sequence). The CDR3 has 13 residues if both end residues are counted. The CDR3 sequence: CAWNPQINQPRHS.

CDR3 protein: CASSQVGYAGELFF. As DNA, the CDR3 is TGCGCCAGCAGCCAAGTCGGTTATGCCGGGGAGCTGTTTTTT. V gene TRBV4-1 combines with J gene TRBJ2-2; D remains unclear. V was shortened by 1 base and J by 6 bases, with 9 bases between the two germline ends. Germline V lookup: CDR1 MGHRA, CDR2 YSYEKL. This CDR3 contains 14 residues.

With respect to this clonotype: As the CDR3 is not closed by the conserved phenylalanine or tryptophan, this likely results from a read error. V gene TRBV7-9 combines with J gene TRBJ2-5; D might be TRBD1 (6 bases). The germline V gene has CDR1 SEHNR and CDR2 FQNEAQ (reference sequence). V lost 5 bases and J 2 bases, leaving 12 bases between the germline ends. There are 14 residues in the CDR3. CDR3 DNA: TGTGCCAGCAGCCGAGGAGGACAGCAAGAGACCCAGTACATC. Protein product: CASSRGGQQETQYI.